This paragraph covers one TCR beta chain sequence. This record comes from a study of control samples from healthy donors and cancer patients. Sequenced by immunoSEQ multiplex PCR; TCRdb stores in-frame clones only, minus some. The sample has about 15,000 clones, more than 75% seen once. Germline assignment: CDR1 SGHTA and CDR2 FQGNSA. Trimming took 7 bases from V and 1 from J, leaving 9 bases between them. There are 13 residues in the CDR3. The receptor's source is a woman between 70 and 85 years old with colorectal cancer. This chain joins TRBV7-2 and TRBJ2-3, with D unclear. The material sequenced was PBMCs. In nucleotides, the CDR3 is TGTGCCAGCACCTCCCGGGGCACAGATACGCAGTATTTT. Its translation is CASTSRGTDTQYF.